These 25 T cell receptor beta chains share one sample of origin, sequenced in a study of cytomegalovirus exposure and HLA in healthy donors. Primers for the PCR totalled 60 Vbeta and 13 Jbeta. The protocol was immunoSEQ multiplex PCR, while the TCRdb copy is restricted to in-frame clones and leaves out a portion. The data show around 150,000 clones, approximately 80% seen once. The material sequenced was PBMCs. These receptors originate from a woman in her 50s in good health and CMV-seronegative.

The V and J genes are TRBV6-4 and TRBJ2-1; 12 bases line up with TRBD2. Per the germline V gene, CDR1 is MRHNA and CDR2 is SNTAGT. J gave up 9 bases and V 4 bases, and 7 bases lay outside the gene matches. The CDR3 runs 15 residues. This chain's CDR3 is CASSASSGGGGEQFF. In nucleotides, the CDR3 is TGTGCCAGCAGTGCATCTAGCGGGGGGGGTGGTGAGCAGTTCTTC.

This chain joins TRBV4-2 and TRBJ1-4; 7 positions agree with TRBD1. V was clipped by 2 bases and J by 10 bases; unmatched bases: 10. Germline V gene data show CDR1 as LGHNA and CDR2 as YNFKEQ. This CDR3 contains 15 residues. The CDR3 nucleotides read TGTGCCAGCAGCCAAACAGGGGCTTCGTCTTCAAAACTGTTTTTT. Translated: CASSQTGASSSKLFF.

This chain joins TRBV5-1 and TRBJ1-2; D perhaps matches TRBD1 (6 bases). CDR3 size: 14 residues. The V end lost 7 bases, the J end lost 4 bases, and 17 bases lay between the germline ends. Germline V lookup: CDR1 SGHRS, CDR2 YFSETQ. CDR3 residues: CASRPLQGRYGYTF. CDR3 nucleotides: TGCGCCAGCCGCCCTCTACAGGGACGCTATGGCTACACCTTC.

J is TRBJ1-3 and V is TRBV7-2, with a tentative D call TRBD1 (5 bases). Germline CDR1 reads SGHTA; CDR2 reads FQGNSA. V lost 4 bases to trimming and J lost 0 bases, with 7 bases between them. This CDR3 spans 14 amino acids. CDR3 coding DNA: TGTGCCAGCAGCTGGGGCAACTCTGGAAACACCATATATTTT. This sequence encodes CASSWGNSGNTIYF.

The V call is TRBV5-4, the J call TRBJ2-7, with a possible D match to TRBD1 (6 bases). Trimming pared 6 bases from V and 2 bases from J, leaving 15 bases between. CDR1 SGHNT and CDR2 YYREEE come from the germline V gene (reference sequence). The CDR3 runs to 14 residues. Here the CDR3 reads CASTQGPLAYEQYF. CDR3 nucleotide sequence: TGTGCCAGCACTCAGGGGCCCCTTGCCTACGAGCAGTACTTC.

The chain links TRBV5-4 to TRBJ2-5; TRBD1 matches 11 bases. Germline trimming cut 3 bases from V and 5 bases from J; bases unmatched to any gene: 6. Per the germline V gene, CDR1 is SGHNT and CDR2 is YYREEE (reference sequence). CDR3 length equals 15 residues. The CDR3 bases are TGTGCCAGCAGCTGGGACAGGGGGTTGGTTGAGACCCAGTACTTC. Translating it yields CASSWDRGLVETQYF.

This clone was detected only once. The V gene is TRBV10-2, the J gene TRBJ2-5, with 9 bases that match TRBD2. Germline CDR1 and CDR2: WSHSY and SAAADI. J gave up 4 bases and V 0 bases, and 3 bases lay outside the gene matches. There are 15 residues in the CDR3. The CDR3: CASSESGLARETQYF. The CDR3 bases are TGCGCCAGCAGTGAGTCGGGACTAGCCAGAGAGACCCAGTACTTC.

The V gene is TRBV2, the J gene TRBJ2-3; D remains unclear. This CDR3 spans 20 amino acids. Germline CDR1 SNHLY, CDR2 FYNNEI. Trimming removed 4 bases at V and 0 bases at J, with 26 bases between. CDR3 nucleotide sequence: TGTGCCAGCAGTGTCCCCTCCATGTGGCTGACAAAAGCTAGCACAGATACGCAGTATTTT. This codes for CASSVPSMWLTKASTDTQYF.

The rearrangement links TRBV7-9 to TRBJ2-2; 7 nucleotides align to TRBD2. The CDR3 length is 17 residues. Germline trimming cut 5 bases from V and 0 bases from J; bases unmatched to any gene: 9. Germline values: CDR1 SEHNR, CDR2 FQNEAQ (reference sequence). The CDR3 loop reads CASSSPGGGSNTGELFF. The CDR3 DNA reads TGTGCCAGCAGCAGTCCGGGCGGGGGATCGAACACCGGGGAGCTGTTTTTT.

This rearrangement joins TRBV13 to TRBJ2-7; D possibly corresponds to TRBD1 (6 bases). CDR1 is PRHDT and CDR2 is FYEKMQ in the germline V gene (reference sequence). V was cut by 0 bases and J by 0 bases, with 12 bases left in between. This CDR3 is 16 amino acids long. The CDR3 DNA is TGTGCCAGCAGCTTAGGGGGGACAAGCAGCTCCTACGAGCAGTACTTC. Protein: CASSLGGTSSSYEQYF.

This clone was recorded at least ten times. V usage is TRBV7-2 and J usage is TRBJ2-7; 10 bases are shared with TRBD1. This CDR3 comprises 14 residues. J lost 5 bases, V lost 0 bases, and 1 base had no gene match. Germline CDR1 is SGHTA and CDR2 is FQGNSA. The CDR3 loop reads CASSLAGTGDEQYF. As DNA, the CDR3 is TGTGCCAGCAGCTTAGCCGGGACAGGGGACGAGCAGTACTTC.

This chain connects TRBV7-8 to TRBJ2-5; the match to TRBD2 covers 7 bases. The CDR3 is 11 residues long. Germline trimming cut 7 bases from V and 5 bases from J; bases unmatched to any gene: 1. Germline assignment: CDR1 SGHVS and CDR2 FQNEAQ. CDR3 region: CASTGGETQYF. The DNA for the CDR3 is TGTGCCAGCACGGGGGGTGAGACCCAGTACTTC.

The CDR3 nucleotides are TGTGCCAGCAGCCCCATTACAGGGAGGGCTGAAGCTTTCTTT. This gives the protein CASSPITGRAEAFF. J is TRBJ1-1 and V is TRBV7-6; D might be TRBD1 (6 bases). The CDR3 has 14 amino acids. CDR1 SGHVS and CDR2 FNYEAQ come from the germline V gene. Between the trimmed V and J ends, which lost 5 bases and 6 bases, there was a span of 16 bases. The whole variable domain, remainder taken from reference TRBV7-6 and TRBJ1-1, is GAGVSQSPRYKVTKRGQDVALRCDPISGHVSLYWYRQALGQGPEFLTYFNYEAQQDKSGLPNDRFSAERPEGSISTLTIQRTEQRDSAMYRCASSPITGRAEAFFGQGTRLTVV.

This chain uses TRBV27 with TRBJ2-1; maybe TRBD2 (5 bases). Trimming removed 5 bases from V and 7 bases from J, with 18 bases in between. Germline V gene data show CDR1 as MNHEY and CDR2 as SMNVEV (reference sequence). The CDR3 is made up of 15 amino acids. The CDR3: CASSPHREGPNEQFF. In nucleotides, the CDR3 is TGTGCCAGCAGTCCCCACCGAGAGGGCCCAAATGAGCAGTTCTTC.

The chain is built from TRBV5-6 and TRBJ2-3, with D hard to call. Trimming pared 4 bases from V and 2 bases from J, leaving 17 bases between. The germline gives CDR1 SGHDT, CDR2 YYEEEE. This CDR3 has 16 residues. For the CDR3, the DNA is TGTGCCAGCAGCCCCCAACTGGCTAGAAACACAGATACGCAGTATTTT. Its protein product is CASSPQLARNTDTQYF.

The chain links TRBV4-1 to TRBJ2-6; D is unclear. Between the trimmed V and J ends, which lost 3 bases and 0 bases, there was a span of 3 bases. Looked up from germline, CDR1 is MGHRA and CDR2 is YSYEKL. The CDR3 is made up of 14 amino acids. For the CDR3, the DNA is TGCGCCAGCAGCCACAACTCTGGGGCCAACGTCCTGACTTTC. Residues: CASSHNSGANVLTF.

CDR3 in amino acids: CASTDLSRGGADEAFF. In nucleotides, the CDR3 is TGTGCCAGTACCGATCTCTCCAGAGGGGGCGCCGATGAAGCTTTCTTT. The chain links TRBV19 to TRBJ1-1; 7 bases map to TRBD1. V trimming: 7 bases; J trimming: 7 bases; junction bases outside the gene matches: 18. The CDR3 runs to 16 residues. The germline V gene has CDR1 LNHDA and CDR2 SQIVND (reference sequence).

With respect to this clone: An end of the junction differs from the germline gene, which may be a read error. This sequence joins TRBV2 and TRBJ1-1; no firm D call. This CDR3 has 11 residues. Per germline, CDR1 SNHLY and CDR2 FYNNEI. CDR3: CASKENTEAFF. The CDR3 region has the DNA TGTGCCAGCAAGGAGAACACTGAAGCCTTCTTT.

The V call is TRBV6-4, the J call TRBJ2-1, with 9 bases that match TRBD1. The junction had 2 bases not matched to a gene; V was cut back by 2 bases and J by 6 bases. The CDR3 sequence is 14 residues long. CDR1 and CDR2 from the germline V gene are MRHNA and SNTAGT. For the CDR3, the DNA is TGTGCCAGCAGTGACGGGACAGGGCGCAATGAGCAGTTCTTC. Translation gives CASSDGTGRNEQFF.

The J gene is TRBJ2-1, the V gene TRBV4-3, with 12 bases identical to TRBD2. The junction had 7 bases not matched to a gene; V was cut back by 1 base and J by 12 bases. Per the germline V gene, CDR1 is LGHNA and CDR2 is YSLEER. The CDR3 runs to 15 residues. In DNA form, the CDR3 reads TGCGCCAGCAGCCAAGGGACTAGCGGGGAAGGGGGGCAGTTCTTC. Protein product: CASSQGTSGEGGQFF.

This clone was seen only a few times. The rearrangement uses TRBV28 and TRBJ2-1, with TRBD1 matching 12 bases. CDR1 MDHEN and CDR2 SYDVKM come from the germline V gene. V lost 4 bases, J lost 7 bases, and 8 bases stayed unmatched. The CDR3 runs 16 residues. The CDR3 protein is CASSYPGQGAKNEQFF. DNA for the CDR3: TGTGCCAGCAGTTATCCGGGACAGGGGGCTAAGAATGAGCAGTTCTTC.

In its sample, this clone was seen a few times. V usage is TRBV9 and J usage is TRBJ1-2; 10 bases align to TRBD1. The germline V gene has CDR1 SGDLS and CDR2 YYNGEE. The CDR3 is made up of 17 amino acids. V lost 0 bases to trimming and J lost 6 bases; unmatched junction nucleotides: 11. CDR3: CASSVGVKGQGINGYTF. CDR3 DNA sequence: TGTGCCAGCAGCGTAGGTGTAAAGGGACAGGGGATCAATGGCTACACCTTC. Full variable domain (missing parts from reference TRBV9 and TRBJ1-2): DSGVTQTPKHLITATGQRVTLRCSPRSGDLSVYWYQQSLDQGLQFLIQYYNGEERAKGNILERFSAQQFPDLHSELNLSSLELGDSALYFCASSVGVKGQGINGYTFGSGTRLTVV.

The chain employs TRBV7-6 and TRBJ1-4; D unresolved. Germline V gives CDR1 SGHVS, CDR2 FNYEAQ. The CDR3 extends over 20 amino acids. V lost 1 base, J lost 10 bases, and 31 bases lay in between. CDR3 sequence: CASSLVPASERSLNEGKLFF. CDR3 nucleotides: TGTGCCAGCAGCTTAGTGCCGGCGAGTGAAAGGAGCCTAAATGAAGGAAAACTGTTTTTT.

The chain uses TRBV28 and TRBJ1-2; 10 bases are shared with TRBD1. The CDR3 is made up of 14 amino acids. V lost 4 bases and J lost 3; bases outside the gene matches: 2. The germline gives CDR1 MDHEN, CDR2 SYDVKM. DNA for the CDR3: TGTGCCAGCAGTTCCGGGACAGGGGACTATGGCTACACCTTC. It translates to CASSSGTGDYGYTF.

Of note for this clone: Other DNA sequences within the sample encode an identical CDR3. The gene calls are TRBV6-5 and TRBJ1-1; TRBD1 matches at 8 bases. Germline values: CDR1 MNHEY, CDR2 SVGAGI. J lost 1 base, V lost 0 bases, and 1 base had no gene match. The CDR3 totals 15 residues. The CDR3 sequence: CASSYSGTGNTEAFF. CDR3 sequence (DNA): TGTGCCAGCAGTTACTCCGGGACAGGGAACACTGAAGCTTTCTTT.